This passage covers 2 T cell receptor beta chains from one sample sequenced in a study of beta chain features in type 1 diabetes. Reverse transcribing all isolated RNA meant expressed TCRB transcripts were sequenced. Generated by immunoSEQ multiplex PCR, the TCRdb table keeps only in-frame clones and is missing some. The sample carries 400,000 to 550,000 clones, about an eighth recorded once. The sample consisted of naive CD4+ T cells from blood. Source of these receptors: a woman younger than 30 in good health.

CDR3 region: CASSVRGRNQPQHF. For the CDR3, the DNA is TGTGCCAGCAGTGTCCGGGGTCGCAATCAGCCCCAGCATTTT. This chain connects TRBV28 to TRBJ1-5; D call uncertain. Trimming removed 5 bases at V and 2 bases at J, with 10 bases between. From germline, CDR1 is MDHEN and CDR2 SYDVKM. This CDR3 has 14 amino acids.

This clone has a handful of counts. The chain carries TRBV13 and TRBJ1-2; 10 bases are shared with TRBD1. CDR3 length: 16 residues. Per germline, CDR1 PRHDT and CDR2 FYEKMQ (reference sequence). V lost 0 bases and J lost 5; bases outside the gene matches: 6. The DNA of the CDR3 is TGTGCCAGCAGCTTAGGCCTTTTGGACAGGGGGTATGGCTACACCTTC. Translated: CASSLGLLDRGYGYTF.